This T cell receptor (beta chain) was captured in a study of shared clonotypes between healthy human individuals. The overall study: Contributing individuals were two females and three males aged 18 to 49. Study observations and caveats: The donor pool, a small one, limited the genetic and exposure-history diversity represented.

Germline V gives CDR1 MGHRA, CDR2 YSYEKL. The CDR3 totals 18 residues. V was pared by 2 bases and J by 2 bases, with 11 bases of the junction left unmatched. Remarks on this clone: Antigen specificity is unknown.

Each cell subset's genomic DNA was divided evenly among several immunoSEQ plates. Unsorted PBMC DNA underwent sequencing on ten immunoSEQ deep assay plates. Method: immunoSEQ multiplex PCR; TCRdb's copy keeps in-frame clones and lacks some. This sample has hundreds of thousands of clones; roughly three quarters occur once, and the top ten carry roughly 13%. The receptor was isolated from a woman aged 40 to 50 in good health. Some clones in this sample may be carry-over from other donors' samples. Sequenced input: PBMCs. The chain carries TRBV4-1 and TRBJ2-1, with 8 bases lining up with TRBD2. The CDR3: CASSQRPGRGVTYNEQFF. CDR3 in DNA: TGCGCCAGCAGCCAACGTCCCGGGAGGGGAGTAACCTACAATGAGCAGTTCTTC.